These 15 T cell receptor beta chains originate from one sample sequenced in a study of T and B cells in COVID-19 patients. Blood genomic DNA input for TRB amplification was 250-500 ng. BIOMED2 TRB-A/B primer pools were used in multiplex TRB PCR. TCRdb reanalysed the multiplex PCR reads using MiXCR and keeps one entry per CDR3 protein. The sample holds about 8,200 distinct CDR3 sequences, 40% to 45% seen once. Sequencing was carried out using blood. The receptors were sampled from a human donor who had recovered from COVID-19.

The rearrangement links TRBV5-6 to TRBJ2-1; 9 bases agree with TRBD1. CDR1 and CDR2 (germline): SGHDT, YYEEEE. The CDR3 spans 15 residues. V shed 2 bases and J 4 bases; nucleotides not matched to a gene: 4. The CDR3 reads CASSFGDRVYNEQFF. CDR3 DNA: TGTGCCAGCAGCTTCGGGGACAGGGTTTACAATGAGCAGTTCTTC.

On this clonotype: This could be a read error, since a much larger clone is one nucleotide away. V usage is TRBV30 and J usage is TRBJ2-2, with D tentatively TRBD1 or TRBD2 (5 bases each). This CDR3 spans 12 amino acids. Germline loops: CDR1 GTSNPN, CDR2 SVGIG (reference sequence). The CDR3 bases are TGTGCCTGGAGTAGGGGAACCGGGGAGCTGCTTTTT. Protein product: CAWSRGTGELLF.

This clonotype was counted a few times. The V and J genes are TRBV29-1 and TRBJ2-4, with D perhaps TRBD2 (7 bases). The CDR3 spans 15 residues. The V and J ends lost 1 base and 7 bases respectively, with 17 bases between them. Germline loops: CDR1 SQVTM, CDR2 ANQGSEA. CDR3 DNA: TGCAGCGTTGAAGCGTCTGCGGGGGCTAACAACATTCAGTACTTC. Encoded protein: CSVEASAGANNIQYF.

This chain uses TRBV27 with TRBJ1-6; D may be TRBD1 (6 bases). The germline V gene has CDR1 MNHEY and CDR2 SMNVEV (reference sequence). Trimming took off 3 bases at V and 6 bases at J, with 18 bases between the two ends. CDR3 length equals 17 residues. The chain's CDR3 is CASSFPTSGGLNSPLHF. The CDR3 DNA sequence: TGTGCCAGCAGTTTCCCGACTAGCGGGGGGCTTAATTCACCCCTCCACTTT.

This clonotype is medium-sized within its sample. The rearrangement links TRBV27 to TRBJ2-2; D is uncertain. Germline assignment: CDR1 MNHEY and CDR2 SMNVEV (reference sequence). V gave up 3 bases and J gave up 4 bases, with 3 bases separating them. The CDR3 runs 12 residues. The CDR3 coding sequence is TGTGCCAGCAGTTTCTCCACCGGGGAGCTGTTTTTT. Translated: CASSFSTGELFF.

A few counts support this clonotype. The chain links TRBV5-4 to TRBJ2-1; D gene unclear. This CDR3 comprises 15 residues. The V gene's germline CDR1 is SGHNT and CDR2 YYREEE (reference sequence). Trimming pared 2 bases from V and 1 base from J, leaving 10 bases between. The chain's CDR3 is CASSFSSVSYNEQFF. CDR3 bases: TGTGCCAGCAGCTTCTCCAGTGTTTCCTACAATGAGCAGTTCTTC. The complete variable domain, with remaining parts taken from reference TRBV5-4 and TRBJ2-1, reads ETGVTQSPTHLIKTRGQQVTLRCSSQSGHNTVSWYQQALGQGPQFIFQYYREEENGRGNFPPRFSGLQFPNYSSELNVNALELDDSALYLCASSFSSVSYNEQFFGPGTRLTVL.

V gene TRBV14 combines with J gene TRBJ2-3, with D tentatively TRBD1 (5 bases). CDR3 size: 15 residues. The germline gives CDR1 SGHDN, CDR2 FVKESK. The V and J ends lost 4 bases and 0 bases respectively, with 11 bases between them. CDR3 bases: TGTGCCAGCAGCCGACAGTTAGCTAGCACAGATACGCAGTATTTT. Translated: CASSRQLASTDTQYF. The full variable domain, completed using reference TRBV14 and TRBJ2-3, is EAGVTQFPSHSVIEKGQTVTLRCDPISGHDNLYWYRRVMGKEIKFLLHFVKESKQDESGMPNNRFLAERTGGTYSTLKVQPAELEDSGVYFCASSRQLASTDTQYFGPGTRLTVL.

By share of the sample, this clonotype is medium-sized. The rearrangement joins TRBV11-3 to TRBJ2-3, with D tentatively TRBD1 (5 bases). The CDR3 runs 15 residues. Trimming pared 3 bases from V and 1 base from J, leaving 11 bases between. The V gene's germline CDR1 is SGHNT and CDR2 YENEEA. The CDR3 DNA sequence: TGTGCCAGCAGCTTGGGGCAACCCGGCACAGATACGCAGTATTTT. Its translation is CASSLGQPGTDTQYF.

This clonotype was picked up a small number of times. V gene TRBV6-2 or TRBV6-3 combines with J gene TRBJ1-1; possibly TRBD1 for D (6 bases). Germline lookup yields CDR1 MNHEY and CDR2 SVGEGT. V lost 6 bases and J lost 5, with 16 bases in between. The CDR3 is made up of 14 amino acids. Here the CDR3 reads CASRPTGMLTEAFF. As DNA, the CDR3 is TGTGCCAGCAGGCCCACAGGGATGTTAACTGAAGCTTTCTTT.

A word on this clonotype: Sequence at one end of the junction differs from germline and may be a read error. The chain has TRBV6-6 and TRBJ2-5; maybe TRBD1 (6 bases). This CDR3 is built from 14 residues. Per the germline V gene, CDR1 is MNHNY and CDR2 is SVGAGI (reference sequence). This chain's CDR3 is CAISDPGAGETQYF. In DNA form, the CDR3 reads TGTGCCATCAGTGACCCAGGGGCCGGGGAGACCCAGTACTTC.

The chain is built from TRBV5-5 and TRBJ2-7; D may match TRBD1 or TRBD2 (5 bases each). The CDR3 has 14 amino acids. Looked up from germline, CDR1 is SGHKS and CDR2 is YYEKEE (reference sequence). Deletions cut 0 bases from V and 2 bases from J, with 9 bases between. CDR3: CASSLGWGTYEQYV. CDR3 nucleotide sequence: TGTGCCAGCAGCTTGGGGTGGGGGACCTACGAGCAGTACGTC.

The chain combines TRBV6-1 with TRBJ1-1; D remains unclear. The germline CDR1 and CDR2 sequences are MNHNS and SASEGT. The germline V and J ends were trimmed by 8 bases and 4 bases, with 8 bases remaining between them. This CDR3 has 11 residues. The CDR3 bases are TGTGCCAGCGTGAGGGTCACTGAAGCTTTCTTT. It yields the protein CASVRVTEAFF.

This chain uses TRBV5-4 with TRBJ2-3; TRBD2 is a possible D gene (5 bases). V was trimmed by 2 bases and J by 0 bases, leaving 19 bases between them. CDR3 size: 18 residues. CDR1 is SGHNT, CDR2 YYREEE, per germline (reference sequence). CDR3: CASSFETAAFSSTDTQYF. The DNA of the CDR3 is TGTGCCAGCAGCTTCGAAACAGCGGCTTTTTCTAGCACAGATACGCAGTATTTT.

By sample share, this clonotype is medium-sized. CDR3 protein: CSVEGPGGRNTGELFF. In DNA form, the CDR3 reads TGCAGCGTTGAAGGTCCCGGGGGCCGGAACACCGGGGAGCTGTTTTTT. This chain uses TRBV29-1 with TRBJ2-2; D is tentatively TRBD1 or TRBD2 (6 bases each). Germline V lookup: CDR1 SQVTM, CDR2 ANQGSEA. V dropped 1 base and J dropped 1 base, with 13 bases sitting between them. The CDR3 length is 16 residues.

The genes are TRBV24-1 and TRBJ2-3; perhaps TRBD2 as D (5 bases). This CDR3 has 15 residues. Trimming took 9 bases from V and 1 from J, leaving 16 bases between them. From germline, CDR1 is KGHDR and CDR2 SFDVKD. Written as DNA, the CDR3 is TGTGCCACCGAGGAGGCAAAGGGCGGCACAGATACGCAGTATTTT. Its translation: CATEEAKGGTDTQYF.